The T cell receptor (beta chain) described here comes from a study of blood T cell repertoires in COVID-19. Overall study: From the United States, Italy and Spain came samples of acute and convalescent COVID-19.

The CDR3 covers 12 residues. The ends were cut back, 5 bases at V and 7 bases at J, with 8 bases in the middle. Germline V gene sequence: CDR1 MDHEN, CDR2 SYDVKM. Study members were between roughly 18 and 100 years old and lived in fewer than 30 US regions. Symptom resolution, clearance, or two negative PCRs marked donors in Cohort 3 as recovered. Method: immunoSEQ multiplex PCR; TCRdb's copy keeps in-frame clones and lacks some. The sample includes 150,000 to 200,000 clones, about 89% of them seen just once. The sequenced sample consisted of PBMCs or T cells enriched from blood (not recorded which). This sequence was found in a woman younger than 30 who had recovered from COVID-19. The V and J genes are TRBV28 and TRBJ2-2; perhaps TRBD1 as D (6 bases). DNA of the CDR3: TGTGCCAGCAGTCTGACAGGCGGGGAGCTGTTTTTT. It is translated as CASSLTGGELFF. Supplemented by reference TRBV28 and TRBJ2-2, the full variable domain reads DVKVTQSSRYLVKRTGEKVFLECVQDMDHENMFWYRQDPGLGLRLIYFSYDVKMKEKGDIPEGYSVSREKKERFSLILESASTNQTSMYLCASSLTGGELFFGEGSRLTVL.